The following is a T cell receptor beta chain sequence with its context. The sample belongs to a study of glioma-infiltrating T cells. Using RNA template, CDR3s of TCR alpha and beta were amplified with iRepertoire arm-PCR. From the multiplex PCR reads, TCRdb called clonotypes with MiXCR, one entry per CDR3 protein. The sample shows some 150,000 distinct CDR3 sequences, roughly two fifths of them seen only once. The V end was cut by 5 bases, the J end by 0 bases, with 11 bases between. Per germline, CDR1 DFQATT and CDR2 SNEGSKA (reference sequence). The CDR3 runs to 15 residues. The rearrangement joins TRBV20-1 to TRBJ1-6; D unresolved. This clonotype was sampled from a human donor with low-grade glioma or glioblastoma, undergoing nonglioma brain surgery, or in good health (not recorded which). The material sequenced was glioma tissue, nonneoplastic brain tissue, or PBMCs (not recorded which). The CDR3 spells CSAVGVGSYNSPLHF. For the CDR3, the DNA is TGCAGTGCTGTTGGGGTGGGCTCCTATAATTCACCCCTCCACTTT.